The source of this T cell receptor beta chain is a study of cytotoxic CD8 clonotypes in ibrutinib-treated CLL. Study background: Response specimens were obtained following a median treatment duration of around 12 months, with a range of 6 to 36.

Study observations and caveats: Clonality measured at baseline exceeded age-matched healthy donors, tracking circulating CD8+ T-cell counts.

The planned depth of sequencing spanned 1 in 200,000 to 1 in 1 million T cells. The repertoire was sequenced with immunoSEQ multiplex PCR; TCRdb's copy has only in-frame clones and lacks some. Of 250,000 to 350,000 clones detected, 70% to 80% appear once; the ten largest clones hold 5.6%. Germline CDR1 is SGHRS and CDR2 is YFSETQ. Trimming cost V 5 bases and J 6 bases; bases outside gene matches: 6. The CDR3 is 14 amino acids. This clone was picked up a small number of times. The antigen is unknown. Sequencing was performed on PBMCs, taken at disease progression, from a patient treated with ibrutinib. This TCR was sampled from a human donor with chronic lymphocytic leukemia. The chain has TRBV5-1 and TRBJ2-4, with 9 bases lining up with TRBD1. The CDR3 loop reads CASRPQGAGNIQYF. Here the CDR3 DNA reads TGCGCCAGCAGACCACAGGGGGCCGGAAACATTCAGTACTTC.